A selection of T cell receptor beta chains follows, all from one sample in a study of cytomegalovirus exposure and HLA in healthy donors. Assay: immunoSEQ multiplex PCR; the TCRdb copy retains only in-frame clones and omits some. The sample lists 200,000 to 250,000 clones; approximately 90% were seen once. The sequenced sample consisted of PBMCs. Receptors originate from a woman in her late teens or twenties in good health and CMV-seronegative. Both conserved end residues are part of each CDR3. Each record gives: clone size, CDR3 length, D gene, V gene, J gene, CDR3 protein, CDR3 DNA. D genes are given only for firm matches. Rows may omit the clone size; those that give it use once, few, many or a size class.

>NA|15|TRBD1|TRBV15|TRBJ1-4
CATSRDRTGAEKLFF
TGTGCCACCAGCAGAGATCGGACAGGGGCCGAAAAACTGTTTTTT
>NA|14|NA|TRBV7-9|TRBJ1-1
CASSPYRKNTEAFF
TGTGCCAGCAGCCCATACAGGAAGAACACTGAAGCTTTCTTT
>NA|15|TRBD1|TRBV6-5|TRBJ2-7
CASSYSNRGYDEQYF
TGTGCCAGCAGTTACTCGAACAGGGGCTACGACGAGCAGTACTTC
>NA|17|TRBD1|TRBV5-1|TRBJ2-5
CASSLGYSGQGQETQYF
TGCGCCAGCAGCTTGGGGTATAGTGGACAGGGCCAAGAGACCCAGTACTTC
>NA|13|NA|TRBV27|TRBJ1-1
CASSLMAGAQAFF
TGTGCCAGCAGTTTGATGGCGGGGGCCCAGGCTTTCTTT
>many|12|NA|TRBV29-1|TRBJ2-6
CSVREGANVLTF
TGCAGCGTTCGTGAGGGGGCCAACGTCCTGACTTTC
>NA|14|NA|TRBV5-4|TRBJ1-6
CASSWRGEGSPLHF
TGTGCCAGCAGCTGGAGGGGTGAAGGTTCACCCCTCCACTTT
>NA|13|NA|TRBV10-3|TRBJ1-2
CAINPSGMVGYTF
TGTGCCATCAACCCCTCAGGGATGGTCGGCTACACCTTC
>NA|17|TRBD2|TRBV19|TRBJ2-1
CASSISRGRAWGNEQFF
TGTGCCAGTAGTATCTCTCGCGGGAGGGCCTGGGGCAATGAGCAGTTCTTC
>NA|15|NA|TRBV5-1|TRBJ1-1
CASSLPTARRTEAFF
TGCGCCAGCAGCTTACCGACAGCGAGGCGCACTGAAGCTTTCTTT
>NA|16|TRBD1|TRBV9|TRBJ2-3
CASSSGQGSGTDTQYF
TGTGCCAGCAGCTCGGGACAGGGAAGCGGCACAGATACGCAGTATTTT
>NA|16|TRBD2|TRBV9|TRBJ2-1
CASSVQGLAGGDEQFF
TGTGCCAGCAGCGTACAAGGACTAGCGGGAGGCGATGAGCAGTTCTTC
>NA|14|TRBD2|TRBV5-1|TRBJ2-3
CASSRVAGTDTQYF
TGCGCCAGCAGCCGAGTAGCGGGGACAGATACGCAGTATTTT
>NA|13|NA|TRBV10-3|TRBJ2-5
CAIKPQGEETQYF
TGTGCCATAAAACCACAGGGAGAAGAGACCCAGTACTTC
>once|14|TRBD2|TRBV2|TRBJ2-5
CASSEKRGQETQYF
TGTGCCAGCAGTGAAAAGCGGGGTCAAGAGACCCAGTACTTC
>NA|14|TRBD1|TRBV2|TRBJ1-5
CASSLGQRNQPQHF
TGTGCCAGCAGCCTGGGACAGCGTAATCAGCCCCAGCATTTT
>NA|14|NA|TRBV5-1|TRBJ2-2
CASSLDQGTGELFF
TGCGCCAGCAGCTTGGATCAGGGCACCGGGGAGCTGTTTTTT
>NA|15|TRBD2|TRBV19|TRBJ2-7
CASSPSLAEAYEQYF
TGTGCCAGTAGTCCCAGCCTAGCGGAGGCCTACGAGCAGTACTTC
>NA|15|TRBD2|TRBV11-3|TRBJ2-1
CASSLTSGIYNEQFF
TGTGCCAGCAGCTTGACTAGCGGCATCTACAATGAGCAGTTCTTC
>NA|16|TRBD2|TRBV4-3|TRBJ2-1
CASSQGSSGMYNEQFF
TGCGCCAGCAGCCAAGGCTCCAGCGGGATGTACAATGAGCAGTTCTTC
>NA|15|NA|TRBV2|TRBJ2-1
CASSATSPTYNEQFF
TGTGCCAGCAGTGCCACTAGCCCCACTTACAATGAGCAGTTCTTC
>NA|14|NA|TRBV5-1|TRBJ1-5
CASSLEGGNQPQHF
TGCGCCAGCAGCTTGGAAGGGGGCAATCAGCCCCAGCATTTT
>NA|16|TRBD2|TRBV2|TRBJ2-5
CASSNRLAGAQETQYF
TGTGCCAGCAGTAATAGACTAGCGGGGGCCCAAGAGACCCAGTACTTC
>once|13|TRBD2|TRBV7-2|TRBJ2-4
CASRKAGENIQYF
TGTGCCAGCAGGAAGGCGGGGGAAAACATTCAGTACTTC
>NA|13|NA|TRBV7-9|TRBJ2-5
CASSSQARETQYF
TGTGCCAGCAGCTCGCAGGCTCGAGAGACCCAGTACTTC
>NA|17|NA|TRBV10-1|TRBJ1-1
CASSGNADRPTSTEAFF
TGCGCCAGCAGTGGAAACGCGGACAGACCCACTAGCACTGAAGCTTTCTTT
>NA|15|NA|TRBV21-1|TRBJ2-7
CASSRRAQGVYEQYF
TGTGCCAGCAGCAGGCGTGCACAGGGGGTCTACGAGCAGTACTTC
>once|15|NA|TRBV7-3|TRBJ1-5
CASSPGAGGNQPQHF
TGTGCCAGCAGCCCAGGGGCAGGGGGCAATCAGCCCCAGCATTTT
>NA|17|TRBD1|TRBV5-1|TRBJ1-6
CASSSTTGAFGNSPLHF
TGCGCCAGCAGCTCCACCACAGGGGCTTTCGGTAATTCACCCCTCCACTTT
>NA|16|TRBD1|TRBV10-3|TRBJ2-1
CAITRTGASSYNEQFF
TGTGCCATCACCCGAACAGGGGCGAGCTCCTACAATGAGCAGTTCTTC
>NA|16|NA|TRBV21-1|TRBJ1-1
CASLCMDSIMNTEAFF
TGTGCCAGCCTATGTATGGACAGTATCATGAACACTGAAGCTTTCTTT
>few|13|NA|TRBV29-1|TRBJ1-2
CSVELNSNYGYTF
TGCAGCGTTGAATTGAACAGTAACTATGGCTACACCTTC